This is a list of T cell receptor beta chains from one sample in a study of cytomegalovirus exposure and HLA in healthy donors. Sequencing used immunoSEQ multiplex PCR; TCRdb keeps in-frame clones, though not all of them. Of about 120,000 clones listed, over 60% are singletons. The sequencing input was PBMCs. The receptors derive from a man younger than 35 in good health and CMV-seropositive. Both conserved end residues are part of each CDR3. A D gene is named only where the DNA matches it firmly. Only some rows state a clone size, as once, few, many or a class for expanded clones.

size	V	D	J	CDR3	DNA
.	TRBV6-6	.	TRBJ2-1	CASSDRDSGSQFF	TGTGCCAGCAGTGACCGGGACTCGGGGAGTCAGTTCTTC
once	TRBV25-1	TRBD1	TRBJ1-1	CASGGQGRVEAFF	TGTGCCAGCGGGGGACAGGGAAGAGTAGAAGCTTTCTTT
.	TRBV10-3	.	TRBJ1-2	CAISDQSYGYTF	TGTGCCATCAGTGACCAGTCCTATGGCTACACCTTC
few	TRBV27	TRBD1	TRBJ2-7	CASKITGTVGYEQYF	TGTGCCAGCAAAATTACCGGGACAGTAGGATACGAGCAGTACTTC
.	TRBV18	.	TRBJ2-7	CASSRGGTYEQYF	TGTGCCAGCTCAAGGGGCGGAACCTACGAGCAGTACTTC
.	TRBV19	TRBD1	TRBJ1-1	CASSPGGTGTEAFF	TGTGCCAGTAGTCCTGGCGGGACAGGTACTGAAGCTTTCTTT
.	TRBV11-3	TRBD2	TRBJ2-3	CASSFSEGLAGVFTDTQYF	TGTGCCAGCAGCTTTTCCGAGGGACTAGCGGGAGTGTTCACAGATACGCAGTATTTT
.	TRBV7-2	TRBD2	TRBJ2-1	CASSLAPGTSGNNEQFF	TGTGCCAGCAGCTTAGCGCCCGGGACTAGCGGAAACAATGAGCAGTTCTTC
.	TRBV28	TRBD2	TRBJ2-1	CASRVAGVTYNEQFF	TGTGCCAGCAGAGTAGCGGGCGTAACCTACAATGAGCAGTTCTTC
.	TRBV27	TRBD1	TRBJ2-3	CASRGLGTGQSYPTDTQYF	TGTGCCAGCAGGGGACTCGGGACAGGACAATCCTACCCCACAGATACGCAGTATTTT
.	TRBV5-1	TRBD1	TRBJ2-2	CASSYAGTDTGELFF	TGCGCCAGCAGTTATGCCGGGACAGACACCGGGGAGCTGTTTTTT
.	TRBV5-4	.	TRBJ1-1	CASSLERGWATEAFF	TGTGCCAGCAGCCTGGAAAGGGGATGGGCCACTGAAGCTTTCTTT
.	TRBV4-1	TRBD2	TRBJ2-2	CASSLWGERGVDTGELFF	TGCGCCAGCAGCCTCTGGGGGGAACGGGGGGTTGACACCGGGGAGCTGTTTTTT